The 25 T cell receptor beta chains below come from one sample, sequenced in a study of T cell repertoires in cytomegalovirus infection. For these TCRs, the target antigens are not known. TCRdb recomputed calls from the reads with MiXCR, one row per CDR3 protein. Here the sample spans 650,000 to 850,000 distinct CDR3 sequences, just under 30% being singletons. The sample consisted of cultured CD8+ T cells from PBMCs, taken from culture after CMV antigen stimulation. The receptor source for this set is a human donor in good health (CMV status not recorded). Some clones in this sample may be carry-over from other donors' samples.

The chain uses TRBV29-1 and TRBJ1-1; TRBD1 matches 7 bases. This CDR3 comprises 12 residues. The J segment lost 4 bases and the V segment lost 7 bases, leaving 6 bases of the junction unmatched. Looked up from germline, CDR1 is SQVTM and CDR2 is ANQGSEA. The chain's CDR3 is CSDSQGGTEAFF. The DNA of the CDR3 is TGCAGCGACTCCCAGGGGGGCACTGAAGCTTTCTTT.

This clonotype was recorded once. The J gene is TRBJ2-1, the V gene TRBV20-1, with D perhaps matching TRBD2 (6 bases). Germline V lookup: CDR1 DFQATT, CDR2 SNEGSKA (reference sequence). The CDR3 has 16 amino acids. V lost 3 bases, J lost 0 bases, and 15 bases lay in between. CDR3 in amino acids: CSASELAPSSYNEQFF. CDR3 in DNA: TGCAGTGCTAGTGAGCTAGCGCCTAGCTCCTACAATGAGCAGTTCTTC.

The rearrangement links TRBV12-3 or TRBV12-4 to TRBJ1-2, with unresolved D. V lost 3 bases to trimming and J lost 6 bases, with 14 bases between them. This CDR3 is built from 14 residues. Here the CDR3 reads CASSFGPRVDGYTF. The CDR3 DNA follows: TGTGCCAGCAGTTTTGGTCCTAGGGTTGATGGCTACACCTTC.

This clonotype was observed a few times. The CDR3 sequence: CASSQDWVSYNSPLHF. The CDR3 DNA reads as TGTGCCAGCAGCCAAGATTGGGTCTCCTATAATTCACCCCTCCACTTT. The chain employs TRBV14 and TRBJ1-6; D remains ambiguous. This CDR3 comprises 16 residues. Germline-derived CDR1 and CDR2 are SGHDN and FVKESK. V was shortened by 0 bases and J by 0 bases, with 6 bases between the two germline ends.

This rearrangement joins TRBV6-1 to TRBJ2-6; D assignment may be TRBD1 or TRBD2 (5 bases each). Germline V CDR1 and CDR2: MNHNS, SASEGT. The CDR3 has 17 residues. Trimming took 11 bases from V and 2 from J, leaving 22 bases between them. This chain's CDR3 is CACTSGAVSTGANVLTF. CDR3 sequence (DNA): TGTGCCTGCACTTCCGGGGCAGTTAGTACTGGGGCCAACGTCCTGACTTTC.

The chain combines TRBV7-9 with TRBJ2-7; 9 positions agree with TRBD1. The germline V gene has CDR1 SEHNR and CDR2 FQNEAQ (reference sequence). This CDR3 has 15 residues. V lost 1 base and J lost 1; bases outside the gene matches: 2. CDR3 sequence: CASSLGTGVSYEQYF. CDR3 bases: TGTGCCAGCAGCTTAGGGACAGGGGTTTCCTACGAGCAGTACTTC.

The chain recombines TRBV27 with TRBJ1-1; possible D gene TRBD1, 5 bases. The V gene lost 5 bases and the J gene lost 3 bases, with 10 bases spanning the gap. Germline V CDR1 and CDR2: MNHEY, SMNVEV (reference sequence). This CDR3 is 13 amino acids long. The CDR3 bases are TGTGCCAGCAGTGCGGGACTGGACACTGAAGCTTTCTTT. Its protein product is CASSAGLDTEAFF.

The chain has TRBV11-3 and TRBJ2-5, with 8 nucleotides matching TRBD2. CDR3 length: 15 amino acids. Germline loops: CDR1 SGHNT, CDR2 YENEEA. Trimming removed 3 bases from V and 0 bases from J; junction bases left unmatched: 3. This CDR3 reads CASSFSGSDQETQYF. CDR3 nucleotides: TGTGCCAGCAGCTTCAGCGGGAGTGACCAAGAGACCCAGTACTTC.

The chain combines TRBV10-3 with TRBJ2-1; 7 bases are a match to TRBD2. This CDR3 region has 17 residues. Germline-derived CDR1 and CDR2 are ENHRY and SYGVKD. V shed 2 bases, J shed 0 bases, and the junction held 7 bases outside the gene matches. This chain's CDR3 is CAISEEDRGSSYNEQFF. The CDR3 DNA is TGTGCCATCAGTGAGGAGGACCGCGGGAGCTCCTACAATGAGCAGTTCTTC.

This clonotype has a count of ten or more. The CDR3 nucleotides are TGTGCCAGCAGCTTAGACCCCGCGGATGAGCAGTTCTTC. It specifies CASSLDPADEQFF. V usage is TRBV7-2 and J usage is TRBJ2-1; D call uncertain. V gave up 1 base and J gave up 8 bases, with 9 bases separating them. The CDR3 runs 13 residues. Germline CDR1 SGHTA, CDR2 FQGNSA.

The rearrangement uses TRBV20-1 and TRBJ2-3, with TRBD2 matching over 12 bases. This CDR3 contains 15 residues. CDR1 and CDR2 (germline): DFQATT, SNEGSKA (reference sequence). The junction had 2 bases not matched to a gene; V was cut back by 1 base and J by 3 bases. In DNA, the CDR3 is TGCAGTGCTAGAGGACTAGCGGGGGCTACAGATACGCAGTATTTT. The encoded protein is CSARGLAGATDTQYF.

The chain couples TRBV5-1 to TRBJ2-1, with D tentatively TRBD2 (5 bases). The CDR3 extends over 18 amino acids. CDR1 is SGHRS and CDR2 is YFSETQ in the germline V gene. V lost 0 bases and J lost 1, with 17 bases in between. CDR3: CASSLASRARQSYNEQFF. The CDR3 DNA reads TGCGCCAGCAGCTTGGCCTCGAGGGCGCGTCAATCCTACAATGAGCAGTTCTTC.

Details on this clonotype: One end of the junction is discordant with germline, which a read error may explain. The V call is TRBV7-2, the J call TRBJ1-5; D gene uncertain. This CDR3 is built from 15 residues. Looked up from germline, CDR1 is SGHTA and CDR2 is FQGNSA. In nucleotides, the CDR3 is TGTGACAGCAGCCCCGGACCATATAGCAATCAGCCCCAGCATTTT. Translating gives CDSSPGPYSNQPQHF.

This clonotype was detected only a few times. The chain is built from TRBV2 and TRBJ2-2, with D maybe TRBD1 (6 bases). The CDR3 is made up of 12 amino acids. The germline V gene has CDR1 SNHLY and CDR2 FYNNEI. V was pared by 9 bases and J by 1 base, with 6 bases between. The CDR3 nucleotides read TGTGCCAGGGACAGGAACACCGGGGAGCTGTTTTTT. It translates to CARDRNTGELFF.

The chain links TRBV7-6 to TRBJ2-2; D call uncertain. V lost 6 bases to trimming and J lost 6 bases, with 14 bases between them. CDR1 is SGHVS and CDR2 is FNYEAQ in the germline V gene. The CDR3 totals 14 residues. DNA of the CDR3: TGTGCCAGCAGTTCGGCGGCAGGATCCGGGGAGCTGTTTTTT. This sequence encodes CASSSAAGSGELFF.

Many counts were recorded for this clonotype. The V and J genes are TRBV7-8 and TRBJ2-1, with D possibly TRBD2 on 5 matching bases. The CDR3 totals 16 residues. The germline gives CDR1 SGHVS, CDR2 FQNEAQ. V lost 1 base to trimming and J lost 9 bases, with 19 bases between them. CDR3 loop: CASSLGFGIGGVEQFF. CDR3 DNA: TGTGCCAGCAGCTTAGGTTTTGGGATAGGAGGTGTTGAGCAGTTCTTC.

This chain connects TRBV5-1 to TRBJ1-2; TRBD1 matches 9 bases. This CDR3 comprises 16 residues. Trimming cost V 4 bases and J 4 bases; bases outside gene matches: 11. The V gene's germline CDR1 is SGHRS and CDR2 YFSETQ. The CDR3 region has the DNA TGCGCCAGCAGCCTCCTTCCGGGACAGGGTGCCTATGGCTACACCTTC. Amino acids: CASSLLPGQGAYGYTF.

This clonotype came up a few times. The V call is TRBV7-4, the J call TRBJ1-2; D is possibly TRBD1 (6 bases). CDR1 SGHVT and CDR2 SQSDAQ come from the germline V gene. The CDR3 runs 13 residues. V was pared by 5 bases and J by 4 bases, with 11 bases between. The CDR3 region is CASSTQGPYGYTF. CDR3 bases: TGTGCCAGCAGCACCCAGGGGCCCTATGGCTACACCTTC.

This clonotype showed up many times. The chain employs TRBV2 and TRBJ2-3; TRBD2 aligns across 8 bases. Unmatched junction bases numbered 18, after V lost 9 bases and J lost 4 bases. CDR3 size: 17 residues. The V gene's germline CDR1 is SNHLY and CDR2 FYNNEI. CDR3 nucleotide sequence: TGTGCCAGAGGGACCAACTCCGGGACTAGTTACGCAGATACGCAGTATTTT. It is translated as CARGTNSGTSYADTQYF.

The chain uses TRBV27 and TRBJ2-7; the D gene is possibly TRBD2 (6 bases). Per germline, CDR1 MNHEY and CDR2 SMNVEV (reference sequence). The CDR3 is 20 amino acids. The V end was cut by 5 bases, the J end by 6 bases, with 35 bases between. This chain's CDR3 is CASSTLKLLPEGTQWREQYF. In nucleotides, the CDR3 is TGTGCCAGCAGTACACTGAAACTCCTCCCCGAGGGGACTCAATGGCGCGAGCAGTACTTC.

A single count supports this clonotype. J is TRBJ1-1 and V is TRBV6-6; 8 bases line up with TRBD1. Germline CDR1 reads MNHNY; CDR2 reads SVGAGI (reference sequence). J was trimmed by 3 bases and V by 6 bases; bases with no gene match: 6. This CDR3 has 14 amino acids. The CDR3 nucleotides read TGTGCCAGCAGCTTGACAGGGGCCCACACTGAAGCTTTCTTT. Translation: CASSLTGAHTEAFF.

This clonotype was seen a handful of times. J is TRBJ2-7 and V is TRBV7-8, with 7 bases that match TRBD1. The CDR3 length is 14 residues. The germline CDR1 and CDR2 sequences are SGHVS and FQNEAQ. The ends lost 5 bases at V and 3 bases at J; junction bases unmatched: 7. In DNA form, the CDR3 reads TGTGCCAGCAGCCCAGACAGGGCCTACTACGAGCAGTACTTC. This codes for CASSPDRAYYEQYF. Combining the CDR3 with reference TRBV7-8 and TRBJ2-7 gives the whole variable domain GAGVSQSPRYKVAKRGQDVALRCDPISGHVSLFWYQQALGQGPEFLTYFQNEAQLDKSGLPSDRFFAERPEGSVSTLKIQRTQQEDSAVYLCASSPDRAYYEQYFGPGTRLTVT.

This clonotype was detected only a few times. The rearrangement joins TRBV3-1 to TRBJ2-7, with D unclear. V was pared by 3 bases and J by 7 bases, with 22 bases between. Germline V gene lookup returns CDR1 LGHDT and CDR2 YNNKEL (reference sequence). The CDR3 runs 16 residues. The DNA of the CDR3 is TGTGCCAGCAGCCATGGTTCAAGGAGTAAGATACGGGAGCAGTACTTC. This codes for CASSHGSRSKIREQYF.

The rearrangement links TRBV9 to TRBJ1-1, with TRBD1 identical over 10 bases. Germline-derived CDR1 and CDR2 are SGDLS and YYNGEE. The CDR3 loop spans 13 amino acids. The V gene end was trimmed by 0 bases and the J gene end by 7 bases; junction bases not matched to a gene: 0. CDR3 protein: CASSVGDRGEAFF. The CDR3 DNA sequence: TGTGCCAGCAGCGTAGGGGACAGGGGTGAAGCTTTCTTT.

This clonotype appeared a few times. The chain's CDR3 is CASSYAGQQETQYF. The CDR3 DNA reads as TGTGCCAGCAGTTACGCGGGACAGCAAGAGACCCAGTACTTC. The rearrangement uses TRBV6-5 and TRBJ2-5, with a tentative D call TRBD1 (7 bases). CDR3 length: 14 residues. Germline V gene sequence: CDR1 MNHEY, CDR2 SVGAGI. V lost 2 bases and J lost 2, with 9 bases in between.